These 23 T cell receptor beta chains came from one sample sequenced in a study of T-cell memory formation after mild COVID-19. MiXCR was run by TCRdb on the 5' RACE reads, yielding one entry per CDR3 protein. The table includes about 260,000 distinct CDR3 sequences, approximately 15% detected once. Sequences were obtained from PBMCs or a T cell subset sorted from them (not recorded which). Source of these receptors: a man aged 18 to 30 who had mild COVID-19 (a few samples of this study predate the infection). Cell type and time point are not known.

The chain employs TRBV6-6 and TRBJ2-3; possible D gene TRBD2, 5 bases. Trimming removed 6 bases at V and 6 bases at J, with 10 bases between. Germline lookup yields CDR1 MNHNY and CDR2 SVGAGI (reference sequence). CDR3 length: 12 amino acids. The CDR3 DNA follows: TGTGCCAGCAGGCCCGGGGAGGATACGCAGTATTTT. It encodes CASRPGEDTQYF.

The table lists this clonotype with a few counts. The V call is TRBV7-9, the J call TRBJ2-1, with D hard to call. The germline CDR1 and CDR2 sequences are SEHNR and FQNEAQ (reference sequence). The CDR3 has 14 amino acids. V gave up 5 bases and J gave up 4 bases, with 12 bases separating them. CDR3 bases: TGTGCCAGCAGCGCACTCGCAACTTACAATGAGCAGTTCTTC. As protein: CASSALATYNEQFF.

Here the CDR3 reads CASSRRTKDSPLHF. Written as DNA, the CDR3 is TGTGCCAGCAGCCGACGGACAAAGGATTCACCCCTCCACTTT. The rearrangement joins TRBV7-2 to TRBJ1-6; perhaps TRBD1 as D (5 bases). Looked up from germline, CDR1 is SGHTA and CDR2 is FQGNSA. The CDR3 loop spans 14 amino acids. V shed 5 bases and J shed 8 bases, with 13 bases lying between them.

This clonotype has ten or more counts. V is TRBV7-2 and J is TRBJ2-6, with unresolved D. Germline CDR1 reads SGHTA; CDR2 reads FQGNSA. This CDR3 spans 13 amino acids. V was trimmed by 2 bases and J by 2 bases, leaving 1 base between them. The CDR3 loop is CASSLTGANVLTF. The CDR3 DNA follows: TGTGCCAGCAGCTTAACTGGGGCCAACGTCCTGACTTTC.

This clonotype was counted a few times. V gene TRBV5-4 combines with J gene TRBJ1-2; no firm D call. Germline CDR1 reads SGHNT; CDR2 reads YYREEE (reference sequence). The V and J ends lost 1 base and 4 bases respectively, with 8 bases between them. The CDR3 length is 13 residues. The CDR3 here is CASSLSQSYGYTF. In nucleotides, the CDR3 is TGTGCCAGCAGCTTGTCCCAGAGCTATGGCTACACCTTC.

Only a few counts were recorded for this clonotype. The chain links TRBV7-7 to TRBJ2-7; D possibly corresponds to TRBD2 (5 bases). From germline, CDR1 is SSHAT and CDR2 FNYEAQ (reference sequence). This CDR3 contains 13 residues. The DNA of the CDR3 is TGTGCTAGCAGAACGGGAAGAGGGTACGAGCAGTACGTC. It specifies CASRTGRGYEQYV.

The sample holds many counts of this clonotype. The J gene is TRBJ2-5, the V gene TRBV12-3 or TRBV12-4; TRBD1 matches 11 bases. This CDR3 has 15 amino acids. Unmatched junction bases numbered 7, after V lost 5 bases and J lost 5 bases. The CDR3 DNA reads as TGTGCCAGCAGTCCCCTCGGGACAGGGGGGGAGACCCAGTACTTC. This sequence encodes CASSPLGTGGETQYF.

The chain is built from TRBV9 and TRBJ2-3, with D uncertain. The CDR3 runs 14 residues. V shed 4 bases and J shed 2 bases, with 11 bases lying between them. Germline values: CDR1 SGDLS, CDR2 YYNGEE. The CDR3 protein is CASSPQALTDTQYF. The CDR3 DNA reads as TGTGCCAGCAGCCCCCAGGCCCTCACAGATACGCAGTATTTT.

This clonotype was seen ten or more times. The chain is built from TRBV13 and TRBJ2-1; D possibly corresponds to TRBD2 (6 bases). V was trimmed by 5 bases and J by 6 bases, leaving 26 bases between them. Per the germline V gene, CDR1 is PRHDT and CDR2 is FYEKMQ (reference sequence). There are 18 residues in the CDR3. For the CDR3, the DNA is TGTGCCAGCAGCGAAGCGGGTCGGGTCGGAAGGATTCGCAATGAGCAGTTCTTC. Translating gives CASSEAGRVGRIRNEQFF.

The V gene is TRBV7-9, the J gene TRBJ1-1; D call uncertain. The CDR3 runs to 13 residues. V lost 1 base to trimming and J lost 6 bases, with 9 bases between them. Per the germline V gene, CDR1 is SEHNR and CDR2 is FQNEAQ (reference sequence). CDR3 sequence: CASSLGDAAEAFF. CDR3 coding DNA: TGTGCCAGCAGCTTAGGAGATGCTGCTGAAGCTTTCTTT. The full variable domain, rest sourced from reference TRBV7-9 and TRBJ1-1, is DTGVSQNPRHKITKRGQNVTFRCDPISEHNRLYWYRQTLGQGPEFLTYFQNEAQLEKSRLLSDRFSAERPKGSFSTLEIQRTEQGDSAMYLCASSLGDAAEAFFGQGTRLTVV.

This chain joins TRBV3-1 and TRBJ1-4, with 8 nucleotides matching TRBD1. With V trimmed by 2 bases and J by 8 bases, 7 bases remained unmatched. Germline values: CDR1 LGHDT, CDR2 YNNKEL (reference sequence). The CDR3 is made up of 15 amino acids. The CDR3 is CASSQLQGAREKLFF. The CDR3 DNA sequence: TGTGCCAGCAGCCAACTCCAGGGGGCGCGAGAAAAACTGTTTTTT.

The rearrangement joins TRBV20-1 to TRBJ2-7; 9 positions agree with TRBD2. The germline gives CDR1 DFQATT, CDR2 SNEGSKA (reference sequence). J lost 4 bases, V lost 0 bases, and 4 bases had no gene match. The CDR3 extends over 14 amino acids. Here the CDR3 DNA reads TGCAGTGCTAGAGAGGCTAGCGGGGAGTACGAGCAGTACTTC. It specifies CSAREASGEYEQYF.

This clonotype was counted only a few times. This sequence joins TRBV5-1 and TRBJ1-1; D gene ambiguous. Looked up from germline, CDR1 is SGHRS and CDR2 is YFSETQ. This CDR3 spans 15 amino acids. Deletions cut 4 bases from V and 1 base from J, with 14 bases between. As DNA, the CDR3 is TGCGCCAGCAGCATCCAGGAGGGCACGAACACTGAAGCTTTCTTT. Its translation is CASSIQEGTNTEAFF.

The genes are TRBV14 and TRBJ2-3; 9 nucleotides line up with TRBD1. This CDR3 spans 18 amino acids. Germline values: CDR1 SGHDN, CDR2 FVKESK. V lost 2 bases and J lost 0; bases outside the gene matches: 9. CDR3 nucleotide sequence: TGTGCCAGCAGCCAATGGGACAGGGCTCTATCTAGCACAGATACGCAGTATTTT. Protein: CASSQWDRALSSTDTQYF.

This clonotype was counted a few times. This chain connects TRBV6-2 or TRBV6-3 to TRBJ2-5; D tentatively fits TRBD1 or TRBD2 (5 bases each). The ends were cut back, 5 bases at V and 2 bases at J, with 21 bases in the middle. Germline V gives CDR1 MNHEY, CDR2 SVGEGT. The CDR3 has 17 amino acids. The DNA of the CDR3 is TGTGCCAGCAGTGAGATCGGGGCTTCCCGAACTCAAGAGACCCAGTACTTC. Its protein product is CASSEIGASRTQETQYF.

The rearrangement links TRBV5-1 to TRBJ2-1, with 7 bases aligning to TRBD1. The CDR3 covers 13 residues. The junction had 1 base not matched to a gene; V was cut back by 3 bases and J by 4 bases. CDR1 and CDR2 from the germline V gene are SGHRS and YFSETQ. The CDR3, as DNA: TGCGCCAGCAGCTGGGACAGTTACAATGAGCAGTTCTTC. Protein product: CASSWDSYNEQFF.

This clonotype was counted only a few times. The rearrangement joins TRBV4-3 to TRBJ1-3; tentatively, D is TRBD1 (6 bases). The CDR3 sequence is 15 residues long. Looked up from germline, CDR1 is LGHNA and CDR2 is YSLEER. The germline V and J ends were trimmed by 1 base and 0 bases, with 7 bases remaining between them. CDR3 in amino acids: CASSQGTDSGNTIYF. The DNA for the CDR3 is TGCGCCAGCAGCCAAGGGACAGACTCTGGAAACACCATATATTTT.

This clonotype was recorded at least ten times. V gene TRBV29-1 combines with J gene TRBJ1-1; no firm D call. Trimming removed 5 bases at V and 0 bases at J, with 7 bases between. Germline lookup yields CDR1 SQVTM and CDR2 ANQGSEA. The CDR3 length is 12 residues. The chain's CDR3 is CSVSRMNTEAFF. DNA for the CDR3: TGCAGCGTTTCTAGGATGAACACTGAAGCTTTCTTT.

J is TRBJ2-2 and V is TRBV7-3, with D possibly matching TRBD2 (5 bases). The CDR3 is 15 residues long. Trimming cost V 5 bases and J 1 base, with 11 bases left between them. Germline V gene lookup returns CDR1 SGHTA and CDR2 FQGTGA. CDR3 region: CASSRYEGNTGELFF. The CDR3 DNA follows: TGTGCCAGCAGCCGGTACGAGGGGAACACCGGGGAGCTGTTTTTT.

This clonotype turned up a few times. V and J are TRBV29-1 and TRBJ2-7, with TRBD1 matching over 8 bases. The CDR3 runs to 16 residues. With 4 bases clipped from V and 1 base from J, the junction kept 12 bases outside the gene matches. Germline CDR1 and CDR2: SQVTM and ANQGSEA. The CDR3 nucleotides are TGCAGCGTTGCGGGGGAAATTGGGACAGGTTCCTACGAGCAGTACTTC. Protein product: CSVAGEIGTGSYEQYF.

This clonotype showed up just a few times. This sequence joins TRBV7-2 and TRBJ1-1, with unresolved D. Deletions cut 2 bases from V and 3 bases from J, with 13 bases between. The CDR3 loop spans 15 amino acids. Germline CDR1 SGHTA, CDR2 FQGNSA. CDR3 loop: CASSLLPLGDTEAFF. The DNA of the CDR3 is TGTGCCAGCAGCTTACTTCCACTTGGGGACACTGAAGCTTTCTTT.

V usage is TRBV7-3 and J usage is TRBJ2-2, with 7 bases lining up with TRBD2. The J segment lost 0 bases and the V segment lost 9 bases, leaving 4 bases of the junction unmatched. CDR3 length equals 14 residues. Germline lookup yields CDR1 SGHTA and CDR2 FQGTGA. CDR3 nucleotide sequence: TGTGCCAGTAAGCGGGACGCGAACACCGGGGAGCTGTTTTTT. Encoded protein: CASKRDANTGELFF.

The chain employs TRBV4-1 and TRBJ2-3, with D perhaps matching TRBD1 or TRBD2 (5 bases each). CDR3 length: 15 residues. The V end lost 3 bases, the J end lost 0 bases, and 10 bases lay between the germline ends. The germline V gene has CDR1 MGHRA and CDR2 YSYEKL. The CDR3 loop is CASSQGRVSTDTQYF. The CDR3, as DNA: TGCGCCAGCAGCCAGGGGCGGGTTAGCACAGATACGCAGTATTTT.